Presented here are 22 T cell receptor beta chains from one specimen sequenced in a study of cytomegalovirus exposure and HLA in healthy donors. 13 Jbeta primers and 60 Vbeta primers were used for the PCR. Sequencing was performed with immunoSEQ multiplex PCR; in TCRdb, only in-frame clones are kept and a portion is missing. The table shows 150,000 to 160,000 clones, with about three quarters occurring only once. Sequencing was performed on PBMCs. The receptors come from a woman aged 40-49 years in good health and CMV-seronegative.

This chain's CDR3 is CASRPVGWGHGGYTF. DNA for the CDR3: TGTGCCAGCAGACCCGTGGGGTGGGGGCATGGAGGCTACACCTTC. This rearrangement joins TRBV6-1 to TRBJ1-2; perhaps TRBD1 as D (6 bases). Trimming took 6 bases from V and 8 from J, leaving 22 bases between them. This CDR3 has 15 amino acids. The V gene's germline CDR1 is MNHNS and CDR2 SASEGT.

V gene TRBV18 combines with J gene TRBJ1-1, with unresolved D. The germline V gene encodes CDR1 KGHSH and CDR2 LQKENI. The CDR3 loop spans 13 amino acids. Trimming stripped 0 bases from V and 1 base from J, with 3 bases between. The CDR3 region is CASSPPGNTEAFF. CDR3 DNA sequence: TGTGCCAGCTCACCACCCGGGAACACTGAAGCTTTCTTT.

The CDR3 DNA reads TGTGCCAGCAGCCCAAGCGCGGGTACCTCCTACGAGCAGTACTTC. Translating gives CASSPSAGTSYEQYF. The chain joins TRBV11-2 to TRBJ2-7; perhaps TRBD2 as D (5 bases). CDR1 is SGHAT, CDR2 FQNNGV, per germline. This CDR3 spans 15 amino acids. V was pared by 5 bases and J by 0 bases, with 14 bases between.

CDR3 protein: CATHRGAVGFHEQYF. CDR3 nucleotide sequence: TGTGCCACCCACAGGGGGGCGGTAGGTTTCCACGAGCAGTACTTC. This chain links TRBV28 with TRBJ2-7; 8 bases agree with TRBD1. From germline, CDR1 is MDHEN and CDR2 SYDVKM. V was clipped by 10 bases and J by 5 bases; unmatched bases: 16. This CDR3 has 15 residues.

The genes are TRBV7-9 and TRBJ1-2; D not certain. V was pared by 2 bases and J by 8 bases, with 15 bases between. Per germline, CDR1 SEHNR and CDR2 FQNEAQ (reference sequence). The CDR3 runs to 14 residues. The CDR3 region is CASSLTREGPGYTF. Written as DNA, the CDR3 is TGTGCCAGCAGCTTAACTAGGGAGGGTCCCGGCTACACCTTC.

CDR3 protein: CASSATGGSYNEQFF. Written as DNA, the CDR3 is TGTGCCAGCAGCGCGACAGGGGGCTCCTACAATGAGCAGTTCTTC. This chain links TRBV5-4 with TRBJ2-1, with 9 bases lining up with TRBD1. Germline CDR1 SGHNT, CDR2 YYREEE (reference sequence). The V gene end was trimmed by 4 bases and the J gene end by 0 bases; junction bases not matched to a gene: 2. This CDR3 has 15 amino acids.

This clone was observed once. The V call is TRBV6-5, the J call TRBJ2-5, with 8 bases that match TRBD2. Germline CDR1 MNHEY, CDR2 SVGAGI. V lost 0 bases, J lost 2 bases, and 2 bases stayed unmatched. CDR3 length equals 15 residues. The DNA for the CDR3 is TGTGCCAGCAGTTACTCGAGCGGGGGTCAAGAGACCCAGTACTTC. Translating it yields CASSYSSGGQETQYF.

This chain joins TRBV7-7 and TRBJ2-2; 8 nucleotides match TRBD2. The CDR3 is made up of 13 amino acids. The V gene's germline CDR1 is SSHAT and CDR2 FNYEAQ (reference sequence). The CDR3 DNA is TGTGCTTCGAGCGGGAGTCGCACCGGGGAGCTGTTTTTT. Translating gives CASSGSRTGELFF. Filled out from reference TRBV7-7 and TRBJ2-2, the complete variable domain reads GAGVSQSPRYKVTKRGQDVTLRCDPISSHATLYWYQQALGQGPEFLTYFNYEAQPDKSGLPSDRFSAERPEGSISTLTIQRTEQRDSAMYRCASSGSRTGELFFGEGSRLTVL.

The rearrangement joins TRBV27 to TRBJ2-3; D is ambiguous. Trimming shortened V by 3 bases and J by 1 base, and 11 bases separated the two germline ends. CDR1 MNHEY and CDR2 SMNVEV come from the germline V gene (reference sequence). This CDR3 is built from 15 residues. CDR3 DNA: TGTGCCAGCAGTTTGTGGGCCCCGGGCACAGATACGCAGTATTTT. The encoded protein is CASSLWAPGTDTQYF.

This clone showed up just a few times. The chain uses TRBV29-1 and TRBJ1-3; D unresolved. Trimming left V 7 bases short and J 2 bases short, with 15 bases between. CDR1 is SQVTM, CDR2 ANQGSEA, per germline. This CDR3 region has 14 residues. The CDR3 nucleotides read TGCAGCGCCCCGAAGGGAGTCCCTGGAAACACCATATATTTT. This gives the protein CSAPKGVPGNTIYF.

This clone has only one observation. This chain uses TRBV7-2 with TRBJ1-4; 9 positions agree with TRBD1. CDR1 is SGHTA, CDR2 FQGNSA, per germline. Germline trimming cut 5 bases from V and 4 bases from J; bases unmatched to any gene: 2. The CDR3 loop spans 14 amino acids. CDR3 nucleotide sequence: TGTGCCAGCAGCCCGGACAGGGGTAATGAAAAACTGTTTTTT. Protein: CASSPDRGNEKLFF.

This sequence joins TRBV6-1 and TRBJ1-2; D may be TRBD1 (6 bases). V was trimmed by 0 bases and J by 4 bases, leaving 6 bases between them. This CDR3 comprises 13 residues. Germline lookup yields CDR1 MNHNS and CDR2 SASEGT. The chain's CDR3 is CASSEAGGYGYTF. The CDR3 nucleotides read TGTGCCAGCAGTGAAGCAGGGGGCTATGGCTACACCTTC.

The CDR3 DNA sequence: TGTGCCAGCAGTTCTCCGGGACAAGTCACCGGGGAGCTGTTTTTT. Amino acids: CASSSPGQVTGELFF. The chain recombines TRBV28 with TRBJ2-2, with D possibly TRBD1 on 6 matching bases. With 4 bases removed from V and 4 bases from J, the gap between germline ends came to 13 bases. Germline CDR1 is MDHEN and CDR2 is SYDVKM. The CDR3 is made up of 15 amino acids.

The CDR3 spells CASSLARVRGNQPQHF. The CDR3 coding sequence is TGTGCCAGCAGCTTAGCGCGAGTCAGGGGAAATCAGCCCCAGCATTTT. The chain recombines TRBV7-8 with TRBJ1-5; D possibly corresponds to TRBD1 (6 bases). V lost 0 bases, J lost 4 bases, and 13 bases lay in between. The CDR3 runs 16 residues. Per the germline V gene, CDR1 is SGHVS and CDR2 is FQNEAQ.

The chain links TRBV5-1 to TRBJ1-4; D gene ambiguous. Trimming left V 1 base short and J 3 bases short, with 10 bases between. The CDR3 has 15 residues. Per germline, CDR1 SGHRS and CDR2 YFSETQ. For the CDR3, the DNA is TGCGCCAGCAGCTTGCTCGGGGAGGCTAATGAAAAACTGTTTTTT. Translating gives CASSLLGEANEKLFF.

The V call is TRBV4-2, the J call TRBJ2-7; the D gene is possibly TRBD1 (6 bases). This CDR3 region has 17 residues. The V end lost 3 bases, the J end lost 1 base, and 19 bases lay between the germline ends. Germline V gene data show CDR1 as LGHNA and CDR2 as YNFKEQ. As DNA, the CDR3 is TGTGCCAGCAGCCAGCCGGAAGGGGGTATTCGATCCTACGAGCAGTACTTC. As protein: CASSQPEGGIRSYEQYF.

The V call is TRBV7-9, the J call TRBJ2-1; 8 nucleotides match TRBD2. This CDR3 region has 15 residues. The trim removed 1 base at V and 1 base at J, leaving 0 bases unmatched. Germline CDR1 and CDR2: SEHNR and FQNEAQ (reference sequence). CDR3 DNA sequence: TGTGCCAGCAGCTTAGGCGGGGGGTCCTACAATGAGCAGTTCTTC. Amino acid sequence: CASSLGGGSYNEQFF.

V and J are TRBV5-1 and TRBJ2-7; 7 nucleotides align to TRBD1. Losses at the gene ends were 4 bases for V and 4 bases for J; bases not matched to a gene: 20. CDR3 size: 18 residues. CDR1 and CDR2 (germline): SGHRS, YFSETQ. In nucleotides, the CDR3 is TGCGCCAGCAGCCCGAGACCGGGACAGCCTCTTGCCCCATACGAGCAGTACTTC. Its protein product is CASSPRPGQPLAPYEQYF.

This chain connects TRBV5-1 to TRBJ2-1, with TRBD1 matching over 8 bases. This CDR3 comprises 13 residues. Germline CDR1 is SGHRS and CDR2 is YFSETQ. J gave up 7 bases and V 1 base, and 1 base lay outside the gene matches. The CDR3 DNA is TGCGCCAGCAGCTTGCGGACAGGGAATGAGCAGTTCTTC. It codes for CASSLRTGNEQFF. The full variable domain, rest sourced from reference TRBV5-1 and TRBJ2-1, is KAGVTQTPRYLIKTRGQQVTLSCSPISGHRSVSWYQQTPGQGLQFLFEYFSETQRNKGNFPGRFSGRQFSNSRSEMNVSTLELGDSALYLCASSLRTGNEQFFGPGTRLTVL.

The rearrangement joins TRBV2 to TRBJ1-5; perhaps TRBD1 as D (6 bases). Germline-derived CDR1 and CDR2 are SNHLY and FYNNEI. V gave up 6 bases and J gave up 5 bases, with 11 bases separating them. The CDR3 totals 13 residues. The CDR3 sequence: CASSEDRYQPQHF. The CDR3 DNA is TGTGCCAGCAGCGAGGACAGATATCAGCCCCAGCATTTT. Filled out from reference TRBV2 and TRBJ1-5, the complete variable domain reads EPEVTQTPSHQVTQMGQEVILRCVPISNHLYFYWYRQILGQKVEFLVSFYNNEISEKSEIFDDQFSVERPDGSNFTLKIRSTKLEDSAMYFCASSEDRYQPQHFGDGTRLSIL.

The V call is TRBV7-6, the J call TRBJ2-7, with D maybe TRBD1 (6 bases). The V end was cut by 5 bases, the J end by 5 bases, with 13 bases between. The CDR3 length is 13 residues. From germline, CDR1 is SGHVS and CDR2 FNYEAQ. The CDR3 nucleotides are TGTGCCAGCAGCGGGGCAGGGGTGAACGAGCAGTACTTC. Its translation is CASSGAGVNEQYF.

This clone was seen only a few times. The V gene is TRBV4-2, the J gene TRBJ1-5; D gene ambiguous. V lost 4 bases, J lost 1 base, and 8 bases lay in between. The germline V gene has CDR1 LGHNA and CDR2 YNFKEQ. This CDR3 contains 14 residues. In DNA, the CDR3 is TGTGCCAGCAGCCCGCGGGCCAGCAATCAGCCCCAGCATTTT. Encoded protein: CASSPRASNQPQHF.